These 4 T cell receptor beta chains were all obtained from the same sample, sequenced in a study of blood T cell repertoires in COVID-19. TCRdb's table, derived via immunoSEQ multiplex PCR, lists solely in-frame clones and lacks some. The table lists over 350,000 clones, over 75% of them singletons, with 0.9% to 1% in the top ten. Sequenced: PBMCs or T cells enriched from blood (not recorded which). These receptors were taken from a woman aged 25 to 39 with acute COVID-19.

This chain links TRBV3-1 (or the pseudogene TRBV3-2) with TRBJ1-2; D unclear. The CDR3 consists of 15 residues. Trimming pared 2 bases from V and 1 base from J, leaving 11 bases between. Germline CDR1 is LGHDT and CDR2 is YNNKEL (reference sequence). CDR3 sequence reads: CASSQSYPVNYGYTF. The CDR3 region has the DNA TGTGCCAGCAGCCAAAGCTACCCCGTTAACTATGGCTACACCTTC.

The CDR3 reads CASSSPGRGEHDEQYF. CDR3 sequence (DNA): TGTGCCAGCAGTTCCCCCGGGAGGGGAGAACATGACGAGCAGTACTTC. The gene calls are TRBV28 and TRBJ2-7, with 8 nucleotides matching TRBD2. The CDR3 totals 16 residues. The germline CDR1 and CDR2 sequences are MDHEN and SYDVKM. V gave up 4 bases and J gave up 5 bases; unmatched junction bases: 13.

This clone was observed a single time. The chain uses TRBV6-1 and TRBJ2-1; TRBD1 agrees at 8 bases. Germline assignment: CDR1 MNHNS and CDR2 SASEGT. The CDR3 has 14 amino acids. V lost 3 bases to trimming and J lost 4 bases; unmatched junction nucleotides: 2. This CDR3 reads CASSEDRAYNEQFF. For the CDR3, the DNA is TGTGCCAGCAGTGAGGACAGGGCTTACAATGAGCAGTTCTTC.

V is TRBV27 and J is TRBJ1-4; D uncertain. The V and J ends lost 8 bases and 4 bases respectively, with 8 bases between them. The CDR3 runs 12 residues. Germline V gene lookup returns CDR1 MNHEY and CDR2 SMNVEV (reference sequence). Here the CDR3 DNA reads TGTGCCAGCCGACACATTAATGAAAAACTGTTTTTT. Translation: CASRHINEKLFF.